The 13 T cell receptor beta chains reported below all come from one sample, sequenced in a study of T cells expressing NK-cell markers (dated by TCRdb to 2019 to 2021). The protocol used for the library was 5' RACE. Sequencer: Illumina HiSeq 2000. Following reprocessing of the reads by TCRdb, the data hold one row per CDR3 protein sequence and no DNA is available. This specimen's table enumerates roughly 120,000 distinct CDR3 sequences. Approximately 17% of the sample is held by the ten biggest clonotypes. Sequences were obtained from blood T cells: a sorted CD56 or NKG2C T cell subset, CD4+ or CD8+ T cells, or bulk PBMC T cells (not recorded which). The receptors were sampled from a woman aged 18 to 75 in good health.

The chain uses TRBV4-3 and TRBJ2-2. The CDR3 consists of 15 residues. Germline CDR1 LGHNA, CDR2 YSLEER. CDR3 sequence: CASSQFLTNTGELFF.

The chain combines TRBV12-3 or TRBV12-4 with TRBJ1-5. The CDR3 length is 11 residues. This chain's CDR3 is CASSFGVSQHF.

The chain's CDR3 is CASSLIGPSYNEQFF. V and J are TRBV28 and TRBJ2-1; with no DNA, the TCRdb D assignment of TRBD2 cannot be verified. This CDR3 spans 15 amino acids. Germline-derived CDR1 and CDR2 are MDHEN and SYDVKM.

The J gene is TRBJ2-1, the V gene TRBV2. Germline V gene sequence: CDR1 SNHLY, CDR2 FYNNEI. The CDR3 totals 15 residues. CDR3 amino acids: CASSEILGFDNEQFF.

The chain combines TRBV9 with TRBJ2-7; TCRdb's D call of TRBD1 is untestable without DNA. This CDR3 contains 17 residues. CDR1 SGDLS and CDR2 YYNGEE come from the germline V gene. The CDR3 loop reads CASSASPTGANAHEQYF.

The chain carries TRBV5-4 and TRBJ2-1. This CDR3 region has 12 residues. Germline V gene data show CDR1 as SGHNT and CDR2 as YYREEE (reference sequence). CDR3 region: CASSFGGDEQFF.

The V and J genes are TRBV12-3 or TRBV12-4 and TRBJ2-1; the TCRdb call, TRBD2, lacks DNA for checking. The CDR3 sequence is 15 residues long. This CDR3 reads CASSPGTSGNHEQFF.

The chain carries TRBV9 and TRBJ1-4; the D gene TCRdb calls, TRBD1, cannot be checked with no DNA. The germline V gene has CDR1 SGDLS and CDR2 YYNGEE. This CDR3 has 15 amino acids. CDR3 region: CASSVFGMTNEKLFF.

V is TRBV7-8 and J is TRBJ2-5; TCRdb calls TRBD1, which cannot be checked without DNA. The germline CDR1 and CDR2 sequences are SGHVS and FQNEAQ. The CDR3 is 16 amino acids. CDR3 loop: CASRLGTGGPQETQYF. The whole variable domain, remainder taken from reference TRBV7-8 and TRBJ2-5, is GAGVSQSPRYKVAKRGQDVALRCDPISGHVSLFWYQQALGQGPEFLTYFQNEAQLDKSGLPSDRFFAERPEGSVSTLKIQRTQQEDSAVYLCASRLGTGGPQETQYFGPGTRLLVL.

The chain employs TRBV2 and TRBJ1-2. CDR3 length: 15 residues. Germline V lookup: CDR1 SNHLY, CDR2 FYNNEI. CDR3 protein: CASSEGSYFNYGYTF. The full variable domain, its missing parts supplied by reference TRBV2 and TRBJ1-2, is EPEVTQTPSHQVTQMGQEVILRCVPISNHLYFYWYRQILGQKVEFLVSFYNNEISEKSEIFDDQFSVERPDGSNFTLKIRSTKLEDSAMYFCASSEGSYFNYGYTFGSGTRLTVV.

The CDR3 here is CASSHGLAGAYEQYF. The chain uses TRBV12-3 or TRBV12-4 and TRBJ2-7; TCRdb proposes TRBD2, but this gene call is untestable without DNA. The CDR3 has 15 residues.

V is TRBV19 and J is TRBJ2-6; TCRdb returns TRBD1, unconfirmable since there is no DNA. The CDR3 consists of 15 residues. Germline-derived CDR1 and CDR2 are LNHDA and SQIVND (reference sequence). The CDR3 sequence: CASSIDRAGANVLTF.

The chain recombines TRBV11-2 with TRBJ2-2; with no DNA, the TCRdb D assignment of TRBD2 cannot be verified. Per the germline V gene, CDR1 is SGHAT and CDR2 is FQNNGV. This CDR3 is built from 16 residues. The CDR3 reads CASSPTSLENTGELFF.